These T cell receptor beta chains were read from a single sample in a study of blood T cell repertoires in COVID-19. The protocol was immunoSEQ multiplex PCR, while the TCRdb copy is restricted to in-frame clones and leaves out a portion. The data hold 400,000 to 450,000 clones, with about 90% observed a single time. The sequenced sample consisted of peripheral blood. These TCRs come from a man between 18 and 29 years old with COVID-19, enrolled during active disease. Both conserved end residues are part of each CDR3. Fields, in order: D gene, V gene, clone size, J gene, CDR3 DNA, CDR3 protein. D genes are given only for firm matches. Only some rows state a clone size, as once, few, many or a class for expanded clones.

>.|TRBV6-5|.|TRBJ2-7
TGTGCCAGAGGGAGCAAGACCTACGAGCAGTACTTC
CARGSKTYEQYF
>TRBD2|TRBV11-2|.|TRBJ2-3
TGTGCCAGCACGGGTCGGCTAGCGGCCCCGGATACGCAGTATTTT
CASTGRLAAPDTQYF
>.|TRBV6-1|.|TRBJ2-7
TGTGCCAGCAGTGAAGTTGGGGGCGAATACGAGCAGTACTTC
CASSEVGGEYEQYF
>TRBD2|TRBV6-1|.|TRBJ2-7
TGTGCCAGCAGTGAAGGATTAGCGGGGGCCTACGAGCAGTACTTC
CASSEGLAGAYEQYF
>TRBD2|TRBV28|.|TRBJ2-3
TGTGCCAGCACCTCAGCGGGAAGGGGTCATCATACGCAGTATTTT
CASTSAGRGHHTQYF
>.|TRBV7-2|.|TRBJ2-2
TGTGCCAGCAGCCCCCAGGGTCCCACCGGGGAGCTGTTTTTT
CASSPQGPTGELFF
>.|TRBV7-2|.|TRBJ2-7
TGTGCCAGCAGCCCTTCCTACGAGCAGTACTTC
CASSPSYEQYF
>TRBD1|TRBV19|few|TRBJ1-1
TGTGCCAGTAGTATGGCTACAGGGGGTGAAGCTTTCTTT
CASSMATGGEAFF
>.|TRBV12-3/TRBV12-4|few|TRBJ2-5
TGTGCCAGCAGTTTAGGGACTGGTGAGACCCAGTACTTC
CASSLGTGETQYF
>TRBD1|TRBV12-3/TRBV12-4|.|TRBJ2-3
TGTGCCAGCAGGCAGGGACAGCAAGATACGCAGTATTTT
CASRQGQQDTQYF
>TRBD2|TRBV2|.|TRBJ2-1
TGTGCCAGCAGTGGGTCTAGCGGGGACCTCTACAATGAGCAGTTCTTC
CASSGSSGDLYNEQFF
>TRBD2|TRBV11-2|.|TRBJ2-3
TGTGCCAGCAGCTTAGTGGCTAGCGGTAGCACAGATACGCAGTATTTT
CASSLVASGSTDTQYF
>.|TRBV5-6|.|TRBJ2-7
TGTGCCAGCAGCTTAGACAGGCCCTCCTACGAGCAGTACTTC
CASSLDRPSYEQYF
>.|TRBV29-1|.|TRBJ1-3
TGCAGCGTTGAAGGGGGGGACTCTGGAAACACCATATATTTT
CSVEGGDSGNTIYF
>.|TRBV7-9|.|TRBJ1-1
TGTGCCAGCAGTGGGCGGGGAGACACTGAAGCTTTCTTT
CASSGRGDTEAFF
>.|TRBV30|few|TRBJ1-5
TGTGCCTGGAGTGTTGGGGACATTGGCAATCAGCCCCAGCATTTT
CAWSVGDIGNQPQHF
>.|TRBV6-1|.|TRBJ2-2
TGTGCCAGCAGTGATAACAGGCGCACCGGGGAGCTGTTTTTT
CASSDNRRTGELFF
>TRBD2|TRBV3-1/TRBV3-2|.|TRBJ2-1
TGTGCCAGCAGCCTCTTAGCGGGAGTTTTAAATGAGCAGTTCTTC
CASSLLAGVLNEQFF
>TRBD1|TRBV6-6|.|TRBJ1-6
TGTGCCAGCAGTTACCCACAGGGGAATAATTCACCCCTCCACTTT
CASSYPQGNNSPLHF
>.|TRBV5-1|.|TRBJ1-2
TGCGCCAGCAGCCCACCTACAGGGATTCACTATGGCTACACCTTC
CASSPPTGIHYGYTF